A single sample gave rise to the 29 T cell receptor beta chains below, sequenced in a study of T cells in Graves' hyperthyroidism and ophthalmopathy. Amplified TCR beta CDR3 regions derived from RNA transcripts. The TCR CDR3 was amplified in a first-round RT-PCR using the HTBI primer set. One entry per CDR3 protein results from TCRdb running MiXCR on the multiplex PCR reads. The data contain roughly 180,000 distinct CDR3 sequences, approximately 15% of them singletons. Sequencing input: blood. These receptors were collected from a woman between 45 and 65 years old with Graves' hyperthyroidism.

This clonotype was recorded at least ten times. The rearrangement joins TRBV6-1 to TRBJ2-7, with 9 positions matching TRBD2. CDR1 and CDR2 from the germline V gene are MNHNS and SASEGT. The CDR3 has 14 residues. V lost 7 bases to trimming and J lost 5 bases; unmatched junction nucleotides: 9. In DNA, the CDR3 is TGTGCCAGCAACCCTGGCGGGGGGGTACACGAGCAGTACTTC. Protein: CASNPGGGVHEQYF.

This clonotype was seen ten or more times. CDR3 residues: CASSQVGYNQPQHF. The DNA of the CDR3 is TGCGCCAGCAGCCAAGTAGGGTACAATCAGCCCCAGCATTTT. V usage is TRBV4-1 and J usage is TRBJ1-5; the D is unclear. This CDR3 region has 14 residues. Trimming shortened V by 1 base and J by 3 bases, and 7 bases separated the two germline ends. CDR1 is MGHRA and CDR2 is YSYEKL in the germline V gene.

The V gene is TRBV2, the J gene TRBJ2-1, with 9 bases lining up with TRBD2. CDR3 size: 14 residues. V lost 5 bases, J lost 4 bases, and 3 bases stayed unmatched. Per the germline V gene, CDR1 is SNHLY and CDR2 is FYNNEI. In DNA, the CDR3 is TGTGCCAGCAGTCAACTAGCGGGTTACAATGAGCAGTTCTTC. Protein product: CASSQLAGYNEQFF.

This clonotype has at least ten counts. The J gene is TRBJ2-1, the V gene TRBV7-9, with a weak D call TRBD2 (5 bases). CDR3 length: 14 amino acids. Germline CDR1 is SEHNR and CDR2 is FQNEAQ (reference sequence). V was cut by 5 bases and J by 8 bases, with 16 bases left in between. CDR3 sequence reads: CASSASGVRDEQFF. CDR3 DNA: TGTGCCAGCAGCGCTAGTGGAGTGAGGGATGAGCAGTTCTTC.

This clonotype was counted many times. V and J are TRBV6-1 and TRBJ1-1, with D perhaps TRBD1 (5 bases). Trimming took 8 bases from V and 8 from J, leaving 18 bases between them. Germline V CDR1 and CDR2: MNHNS, SASEGT. This CDR3 is built from 13 residues. The CDR3 loop reads CASSGQGVLEAFF. The CDR3 DNA sequence: TGTGCCAGCTCCGGTCAGGGAGTGTTGGAAGCTTTCTTT.

This clonotype was recorded many times. This chain joins TRBV5-1 and TRBJ1-1; 8 bases fit TRBD1. Germline V gene data show CDR1 as SGHRS and CDR2 as YFSETQ. J lost 5 bases, V lost 4 bases, and 7 bases had no gene match. This CDR3 is 14 amino acids long. CDR3 coding DNA: TGCGCCAGCAGCGAAACAGGGGGAGATACTGAAGCTTTCTTT. Protein: CASSETGGDTEAFF. Together with reference TRBV5-1 and TRBJ1-1, the CDR3 gives the full variable domain: KAGVTQTPRYLIKTRGQQVTLSCSPISGHRSVSWYQQTPGQGLQFLFEYFSETQRNKGNFPGRFSGRQFSNSRSEMNVSTLELGDSALYLCASSETGGDTEAFFGQGTRLTVV.

V usage is TRBV7-9 and J usage is TRBJ1-2, with no clear D. In germline, CDR1 is SEHNR, CDR2 FQNEAQ (reference sequence). Trimming pared 3 bases from V and 8 bases from J, leaving 16 bases between. The CDR3 length is 14 residues. Written as DNA, the CDR3 is TGTGCCAGCAGCTTCGGCTCCCCGTCGCAGGGCTACACCTTC. It yields the protein CASSFGSPSQGYTF.

This clonotype was observed at least ten times. V and J are TRBV6-4 and TRBJ1-5; D gene uncertain. Trimming stripped 6 bases from V and 0 bases from J, with 12 bases between. This CDR3 comprises 15 residues. Germline CDR1 MRHNA, CDR2 SNTAGT. For the CDR3, the DNA is TGTGCCAGCAGGCTGGACCCGTATAGCAATCAGCCCCAGCATTTT. It yields the protein CASRLDPYSNQPQHF.

This clonotype was found a few times. The V call is TRBV19, the J call TRBJ2-7; TRBD1 might be the D (5 bases). Trimming took off 6 bases at V and 5 bases at J, with 14 bases between the two ends. CDR3 length: 13 residues. The germline V gene has CDR1 LNHDA and CDR2 SQIVND (reference sequence). CDR3 protein: CASSPDMRNEQYF. The CDR3 nucleotides read TGTGCCAGTAGCCCGGACATGCGGAACGAGCAGTACTTC.

This clonotype was found many times. The chain links TRBV2 to TRBJ2-1, with D perhaps TRBD2 (7 bases). From germline, CDR1 is SNHLY and CDR2 FYNNEI. V lost 6 bases and J lost 4, with 13 bases in between. CDR3 length: 14 amino acids. The CDR3 coding sequence is TGTGCCAGCAGGGAGGGGGGGGGGTACAATGAGCAGTTCTTC. It codes for CASREGGGYNEQFF. The complete variable domain, with remaining parts taken from reference TRBV2 and TRBJ2-1, reads EPEVTQTPSHQVTQMGQEVILRCVPISNHLYFYWYRQILGQKVEFLVSFYNNEISEKSEIFDDQFSVERPDGSNFTLKIRSTKLEDSAMYFCASREGGGYNEQFFGPGTRLTVL.

Ten or more counts support this clonotype. The rearrangement joins TRBV15 to TRBJ2-7, with D perhaps TRBD1 (5 bases). The V end lost 1 base, the J end lost 6 bases, and 13 bases lay between the germline ends. The CDR3 contains 14 residues. Per germline, CDR1 LNHNV and CDR2 YYDKDF (reference sequence). CDR3 DNA sequence: TGTGCCACCAGCAGAGGACAGTCCGTGGGCGAGCAGTACTTC. Its protein is CATSRGQSVGEQYF. The whole variable domain, filled in from reference TRBV15 and TRBJ2-7, reads DAMVIQNPRYQVTQFGKPVTLSCSQTLNHNVMYWYQQKSSQAPKLLFHYYDKDFNNEADTPDNFQSRRPNTSFCFLDIRSPGLGDTAMYLCATSRGQSVGEQYFGPGTRLTVT.

This clonotype was counted many times. This chain links TRBV10-3 with TRBJ2-3; possibly TRBD2 for D (5 bases). V lost 3 bases, J lost 2 bases, and 18 bases lay in between. The CDR3 sequence is 17 residues long. From germline, CDR1 is ENHRY and CDR2 SYGVKD. CDR3 nucleotide sequence: TGTGCCATCAGTGATTTTCCGGGAACAACACCCACAGATACGCAGTATTTT. Translating it yields CAISDFPGTTPTDTQYF.

This clonotype was recorded many times. The J gene is TRBJ1-1, the V gene TRBV6-6; a possible D gene is TRBD1 (6 bases). This CDR3 has 16 amino acids. The ends were cut back, 0 bases at V and 0 bases at J, with 11 bases in the middle. The germline V gene has CDR1 MNHNY and CDR2 SVGAGI (reference sequence). As DNA, the CDR3 is TGTGCCAGCAGTTACTCCAATCAGGGGATGAACACTGAAGCTTTCTTT. Translating gives CASSYSNQGMNTEAFF.

This clonotype was found many times. J is TRBJ2-5 and V is TRBV7-8, with 10 nucleotides matching TRBD1. The CDR3 has 17 amino acids. Germline lookup yields CDR1 SGHVS and CDR2 FQNEAQ. The CDR3 DNA reads TGTGCGTCGGGACAGGGGTCTTTCCCACTGTACCAAGAGACCCAGTACTTC. Its protein is CASGQGSFPLYQETQYF.

This clonotype was counted ten times or more. This sequence joins TRBV28 and TRBJ2-3; 8 bases are a match to TRBD2. The CDR3 loop spans 20 amino acids. CDR1 and CDR2 (germline): MDHEN, SYDVKM. The trim removed 1 base at V and 0 bases at J, leaving 15 bases unmatched. CDR3: CASSLFPAGAELQSTDTQYF. The DNA for the CDR3 is TGTGCCAGCAGTTTATTCCCAGCGGGGGCCGAACTACAAAGCACAGATACGCAGTATTTT.

The sample holds many counts of this clonotype. CDR3: CASGQGKYGYTF. The CDR3 bases are TGTGCCAGCGGACAGGGCAAATATGGCTACACCTTC. The chain recombines TRBV28 with TRBJ1-2; TRBD1 matches at 8 bases. Germline V gives CDR1 MDHEN, CDR2 SYDVKM. The CDR3 runs to 12 residues. The junction had 4 bases not matched to a gene; V was cut back by 8 bases and J by 5 bases.

The rearrangement links TRBV6-1 to TRBJ2-7; D not certain. CDR1 is MNHNS, CDR2 SASEGT, per germline. The CDR3 length is 11 residues. The germline V and J ends were trimmed by 5 bases and 4 bases, with 6 bases remaining between them. CDR3 region: CASSWGYEQYF. As DNA, the CDR3 is TGTGCCAGCAGTTGGGGATACGAGCAGTACTTC.

This clonotype was picked up many times. This chain joins TRBV5-6 and TRBJ1-1; tentative D call: TRBD1 (6 bases). With 4 bases removed from V and 4 bases from J, the gap between germline ends came to 26 bases. The V gene's germline CDR1 is SGHDT and CDR2 YYEEEE. The CDR3 sequence is 18 residues long. DNA for the CDR3: TGTGCCAGCAGCCCGGGGGGCGGGACGACTCTTTGGAGCACTGAAGCTTTCTTT. Its translation is CASSPGGGTTLWSTEAFF.

A note on this clonotype: A read error may account for a junction end that differs from germline. V and J are TRBV4-1 and TRBJ2-1; possibly TRBD2 for D (7 bases). The CDR3 is 16 amino acids. Germline V CDR1 and CDR2: MGHRA, YSYEKL. The CDR3 DNA reads TGCGCCAGCAGCCCCGGGGGGACAACCACTTACAATGAGCGGTTCTTC. As protein: CASSPGGTTTYNERFF.

This clonotype has at least ten counts. Here the CDR3 reads CASRGPDTGGIQYF. The CDR3 DNA is TGCGCCAGCAGAGGCCCGGATACTGGCGGCATTCAGTACTTC. The chain combines TRBV5-1 with TRBJ2-4, with unresolved D. Germline V gene data show CDR1 as SGHRS and CDR2 as YFSETQ. Trimming left V 5 bases short and J 9 bases short, with 18 bases between. The CDR3 runs 14 residues.

This clonotype occurred many times. A read error may produce the germline difference seen at one junction end. The genes are TRBV20-1 and TRBJ1-2; 11 nucleotides align to TRBD1. The length of the CDR3 is 13 residues. Germline V lookup: CDR1 DFQATT, CDR2 SNEGSKA (reference sequence). The CDR3 sequence is CSAGDRGGYSYTF. The CDR3 DNA sequence: TGCAGTGCTGGGGACAGGGGGGGCTATAGCTACACCTTC.

This clonotype was found many times. V and J are TRBV27 and TRBJ1-5; D possibly corresponds to TRBD1 (5 bases). The V gene's germline CDR1 is MNHEY and CDR2 SMNVEV (reference sequence). The CDR3 loop spans 15 amino acids. V lost 2 bases and J 6 bases, leaving 14 bases between the germline ends. The CDR3 DNA reads TGTGCCAGCAGTTTAGTGGCAGGGAAGACTCAGCCCCAGCATTTT. Its translation: CASSLVAGKTQPQHF.

In this sample, this clonotype turned up many times. This chain joins TRBV15 and TRBJ1-3; D gene unclear. The V end was cut by 1 base, the J end by 5 bases, with 6 bases between. CDR3 length equals 13 residues. Germline assignment: CDR1 LNHNV and CDR2 YYDKDF (reference sequence). This CDR3 reads CATSRARRNTIYF. CDR3 nucleotides: TGTGCCACCAGCAGAGCCCGACGAAACACCATATATTTT.

There are many counts of this clonotype. The chain couples TRBV27 to TRBJ1-5, with 10 bases lining up with TRBD1. V shed 4 bases, J shed 7 bases, and the junction held 10 bases outside the gene matches. Germline-derived CDR1 and CDR2 are MNHEY and SMNVEV (reference sequence). The CDR3 is 16 amino acids. The CDR3 here is CASSSLDRGRRQPQHF. The DNA of the CDR3 is TGTGCCAGCAGTTCCCTAGACAGGGGGCGCCGGCAGCCCCAGCATTTT.

This clonotype was recorded many times. In DNA, the CDR3 is TGTGCCAGCAGTTACTCGTCCCACTCGGACGGCTACACCTTC. It is translated as CASSYSSHSDGYTF. The chain links TRBV6-5 to TRBJ1-2; D uncertain. Germline assignment: CDR1 MNHEY and CDR2 SVGAGI. The CDR3 is 14 residues long. The V gene lost 0 bases and the J gene lost 8 bases, with 13 bases spanning the gap.

Only a few counts were recorded for this clonotype. V usage is TRBV9 and J usage is TRBJ2-3, with D perhaps assigned TRBD1 or TRBD2 (6 bases each). With 3 bases removed from V and 6 bases from J, the gap between germline ends came to 17 bases. CDR1 is SGDLS, CDR2 YYNGEE, per germline. There are 15 residues in the CDR3. For the CDR3, the DNA is TGTGCCAGCAGCGGTGACAGGCGGCGGGGCGATACGCAGTATTTT. Residues: CASSGDRRRGDTQYF. Full variable domain (rest looked up from reference TRBV9 and TRBJ2-3): DSGVTQTPKHLITATGQRVTLRCSPRSGDLSVYWYQQSLDQGLQFLIQYYNGEERAKGNILERFSAQQFPDLHSELNLSSLELGDSALYFCASSGDRRRGDTQYFGPGTRLTVL.

This clonotype was seen a handful of times. J is TRBJ2-2 and V is TRBV7-2; a possible D gene is TRBD2 (7 bases). Looked up from germline, CDR1 is SGHTA and CDR2 is FQGNSA. V was cut by 4 bases and J by 0 bases, with 15 bases left in between. The CDR3 runs 17 residues. The CDR3 DNA sequence: TGTGCCAGCAGCTCCACCGGGGGGCTACCGAACACCGGGGAGCTGTTTTTT. Its protein is CASSSTGGLPNTGELFF.

This clonotype was observed at least ten times. The rearrangement uses TRBV2 and TRBJ2-7; D remains unclear. V was shortened by 3 bases and J by 12 bases, with 15 bases between the two germline ends. CDR1 and CDR2 (germline): SNHLY, FYNNEI. CDR3 length equals 12 residues. CDR3 residues: CASSDKGLRRYF. The CDR3 DNA follows: TGTGCCAGCAGTGATAAAGGCCTAAGGCGGTACTTC.

This clonotype was seen repeatedly, ten times or more. The chain carries TRBV7-2 and TRBJ2-3; D is perhaps TRBD2 (6 bases). The germline gives CDR1 SGHTA, CDR2 FQGNSA. V dropped 5 bases and J dropped 3 bases, with 18 bases sitting between them. The CDR3 spans 16 residues. CDR3 residues: CASSPSGAGRTDTQYF. Written as DNA, the CDR3 is TGTGCCAGCAGCCCCTCCGGTGCGGGGCGAACAGATACGCAGTATTTT.